This is a list of T cell receptor beta chains from one sample in a study of T cell repertoires in urothelial bladder cancer. Clones were sequenced by immunoSEQ multiplex PCR, and TCRdb holds only the in-frame ones, with some missing. The sample shows over 10,000 clones, about 70% of them seen only once. Sequenced: tumor-infiltrating cells from bladder cancer. The receptors shown here come from a human donor with urothelial carcinoma. Both conserved end residues are part of each CDR3. The size of a clone is reported for some rows only, either as once, few or many, or as a class for expanded clones.

TRBV7-9,TRBJ1-4,NA,CASSFRPLAGLANEKLFF
TRBV5-4,TRBJ2-5,NA,CASSWTSGGGETQYF
TRBV11-3,TRBJ1-1,NA,CASSSGHRNTEAFF
TRBV7-9,TRBJ2-3,NA,CASSLSRRLAVTDTQYF
TRBV4-1,TRBJ1-3,NA,CASSQTAGQSSGNTIYF
TRBV2,TRBJ2-7,NA,CASSRPGQGKYEQYF
TRBV7-9,TRBJ2-7,few,CASSTFPRGTINSYEQYF
TRBV2,TRBJ2-3,NA,CASSELPLKREYGGGTQYF
TRBV7-2,TRBJ1-1,NA,CASSLANRRNTEAFF
TRBV4-3,TRBJ1-1,NA,CASSARGHGTEAFF
TRBV7-9,TRBJ2-2,few,CATPPLWLNTGELFF
TRBV7-2,TRBJ1-5,few,CASSLGQGSNQPQHF
TRBV27,TRBJ1-2,medium-sized,CASSSWLGKGAVGYTF
TRBV4-1,TRBJ2-2,once,CASSLLAGGTAGELFF
TRBV5-1,TRBJ1-2,NA,CASSLRGQGDGYTF
TRBV4-3,TRBJ1-5,few,CASRLVDTGGEQPQHF
TRBV18,TRBJ1-6,NA,CASSPPTGNSPLHF
TRBV7-9,TRBJ1-2,NA,CASSLVRANYGYTF
TRBV2,TRBJ2-5,NA,CASSEGSGGVQTQYF
TRBV7-8,TRBJ2-3,NA,CASSLVEEFTDTQYF
TRBV18,TRBJ2-7,few,CASSSREGEQYF
TRBV6-6,TRBJ1-1,NA,CATSGTGTEAFF
TRBV11-3,TRBJ2-3,NA,CASSLVSLSTDTQYF
TRBV7-8,TRBJ1-2,NA,CASSLALRTDRINYGYTF
TRBV18,TRBJ1-1,NA,CASSPAPRNTEAFF
TRBV5-6,TRBJ1-2,NA,CASSVMGGGPYGYTF
TRBV7-2,TRBJ2-7,NA,CASSLGPSSYEQYF
TRBV5-4,TRBJ2-2,NA,CASSRPTGTTPGELFF
TRBV19,TRBJ2-2,NA,CASSSWGQLTGELFF
TRBV6-6,TRBJ2-5,NA,CASSYPGTHRETQYF
TRBV5-5,TRBJ1-3,NA,CASSLDGDSGNTIYF
TRBV19,TRBJ1-1,NA,CASSSWSGGTEAFF
TRBV7-9,TRBJ2-1,NA,CASSLAGFEQFF
TRBV4-1,TRBJ2-7,few,CASSQVRDPSYEQYF
TRBV14,TRBJ2-5,once,CASSPGRRYQETQYF
TRBV15,TRBJ2-3,NA,CATSRVKGGQSF
TRBV19,TRBJ1-6,few,CASSRRESSPLHF
TRBV7-7,TRBJ2-3,NA,CASSLQSVVAGGNPSTDTQYF
TRBV20-1,TRBJ2-3,NA,CSADNTDTQYF
TRBV15,TRBJ2-5,once,CATSRDRLEQETQYF
TRBV7-3,TRBJ1-1,NA,CASSLSQGATEAFF
TRBV27,TRBJ1-2,NA,CASSSHTGYGYTF
TRBV4-3,TRBJ1-5,once,CASSQDLRVQEPQHF
TRBV10-3,TRBJ2-1,few,CAISERDEQFF
TRBV9,TRBJ2-6,few,CASSAASGANVLTF
TRBV5-1,TRBJ1-2,NA,CASSLGQYYGYTF
TRBV5-6,TRBJ2-7,NA,CASSREVEQYF
TRBV11-1,TRBJ2-2,NA,CASSFGRTANTGELFF
TRBV2,TRBJ2-6,NA,CASSYRGTGANVLTF
TRBV5-1,TRBJ2-6,NA,CARKTGSGANVLTF
TRBV4-1,TRBJ2-1,NA,CASNRQLTGFVNEQFF
TRBV25-1,TRBJ1-5,NA,CASSEGTGGQPQHF
TRBV9,TRBJ2-1,NA,CASSVHSLGYNEQFF